The 24 T cell receptor beta chains reported below all come from one sample, sequenced in a study of CD8 T cells in ankylosing spondylitis. Study-wide results and limits: A TCR beta motif made of fewer than 10 highly homologous variants seemed typical of ankylosing spondylitis blood.

These receptors have no identified antigens. TCRdb independently ran MiXCR on the 5' RACE reads; one entry per CDR3 protein. This table has some 400,000 distinct CDR3 sequences, 20% to 25% appearing once. Specimen: blood, either unsorted or a sorted T cell fraction (not recorded which). These TCRs come from a male donor with ankylosing spondylitis.

This clonotype showed up just a few times. V usage is TRBV7-2 and J usage is TRBJ1-3; perhaps TRBD1 as D (5 bases). The CDR3 consists of 15 residues. The V gene's germline CDR1 is SGHTA and CDR2 FQGNSA. Deletions cut 0 bases from V and 4 bases from J, with 10 bases between. CDR3 sequence reads: CASSLAGTDGNTIYF. CDR3 bases: TGTGCCAGCAGCTTAGCAGGGACTGACGGAAACACCATATATTTT.

The chain uses TRBV20-1 and TRBJ2-1, with TRBD2 identical over 10 bases. J was trimmed by 8 bases and V by 4 bases; bases with no gene match: 8. The CDR3 covers 14 residues. Germline assignment: CDR1 DFQATT and CDR2 SNEGSKA (reference sequence). CDR3 sequence reads: CSATSGSRSHEQFF. CDR3 DNA sequence: TGCAGTGCTACTAGCGGGAGTAGGAGCCATGAGCAGTTCTTC.

The chain is built from TRBV29-1 and TRBJ1-4; D might be TRBD1 (6 bases). Germline assignment: CDR1 SQVTM and CDR2 ANQGSEA. The V end was cut by 5 bases, the J end by 5 bases, with 15 bases between. The CDR3 runs 14 residues. In DNA, the CDR3 is TGCAGCGTTTTTGACTGGGGGCGGAATGAAAAACTGTTTTTT. It translates to CSVFDWGRNEKLFF.

CDR3 protein: CASSLRGGGANYLREQYF. For the CDR3, the DNA is TGTGCCAGCAGCTTAAGGGGAGGGGGCGCTAATTACCTTAGGGAGCAGTACTTC. The chain has TRBV7-6 and TRBJ2-7; possibly TRBD1 or TRBD2 for D (7 bases each). The CDR3 runs to 18 residues. V was trimmed by 2 bases and J by 7 bases, leaving 27 bases between them. The germline V gene encodes CDR1 SGHVS and CDR2 FNYEAQ. Full variable domain (rest looked up from reference TRBV7-6 and TRBJ2-7): GAGVSQSPRYKVTKRGQDVALRCDPISGHVSLYWYRQALGQGPEFLTYFNYEAQQDKSGLPNDRFSAERPEGSISTLTIQRTEQRDSAMYRCASSLRGGGANYLREQYFGPGTRLTVT.

This clonotype has a handful of counts. The chain uses TRBV7-9 and TRBJ1-1; D remains unclear. The CDR3 totals 13 residues. V lost 1 base to trimming and J lost 11 bases, with 14 bases between them. Per germline, CDR1 SEHNR and CDR2 FQNEAQ (reference sequence). CDR3 loop: CASSLEGGRMAFF. CDR3 nucleotides: TGTGCCAGCAGCTTAGAGGGTGGGCGGATGGCTTTCTTT. Full variable domain (rest looked up from reference TRBV7-9 and TRBJ1-1): DTGVSQNPRHKITKRGQNVTFRCDPISEHNRLYWYRQTLGQGPEFLTYFQNEAQLEKSRLLSDRFSAERPKGSFSTLEIQRTEQGDSAMYLCASSLEGGRMAFFGQGTRLTVV.

This clonotype was seen once. The chain has TRBV12-1 and TRBJ2-7; TRBD2, as called in the table, went unchecked against the DNA. TRBV12-1 is recorded as a pseudogene. This CDR3 has 18 residues. The CDR3 loop is CASSSLFTSGWGTYEQYF. The CDR3 nucleotides are TGTGCCAGCAGCTCCCTCTTCACTAGCGGGTGGGGAACCTACGAGCAGTACTTC.

The chain is built from TRBV28 and TRBJ2-1; 7 nucleotides align to TRBD2. The germline gives CDR1 MDHEN, CDR2 SYDVKM. There are 16 residues in the CDR3. With V trimmed by 6 bases and J by 5 bases, 13 bases remained unmatched. For the CDR3, the DNA is TGTGCCAGCAGATCTCCCGCGGGGGAGAGCAACAATGAGCAGTTCTTC. This sequence encodes CASRSPAGESNNEQFF.

The table lists this clonotype with a few counts. The gene calls are TRBV20-1 and TRBJ1-4, with no clear D. Per germline, CDR1 DFQATT and CDR2 SNEGSKA (reference sequence). The length of the CDR3 is 13 residues. V was clipped by 2 bases and J by 6 bases, with 10 bases between them. The CDR3 DNA is TGCAGTGCTAGATCTCCCGGGGATGAAAAACTGTTTTTT. Protein product: CSARSPGDEKLFF.

This chain uses TRBV6-2 or TRBV6-3 with TRBJ2-3, with D unclear. CDR1 is MNHEY, CDR2 SVGEGT, per germline. The CDR3 totals 10 residues. V lost 8 bases and J 7 bases, leaving 7 bases between the germline ends. The CDR3: CASPWNTQYF. CDR3 in DNA: TGTGCCAGCCCCTGGAATACGCAGTATTTT.

The CDR3 sequence is CASSLARLAGGSYNEQFF. The CDR3 nucleotides are TGCGCCAGCAGCTTGGCGAGGCTAGCGGGAGGGTCATACAATGAGCAGTTCTTC. This chain uses TRBV5-1 with TRBJ2-1; 12 nucleotides match TRBD2. The CDR3 runs 18 residues. Germline V gene sequence: CDR1 SGHRS, CDR2 YFSETQ. V trimming: 0 bases; J trimming: 4 bases; junction bases outside the gene matches: 8.

This clonotype was recorded a few times. The V call is TRBV11-1, the J call TRBJ1-2; D is possibly TRBD1 (6 bases). The germline gives CDR1 SGHAT, CDR2 FQDESV (reference sequence). V was cut by 5 bases and J by 2 bases, with 12 bases left in between. The CDR3 sequence is 14 residues long. In nucleotides, the CDR3 is TGTGCCAGCAGCCCCACCAGGGGAAACTATGGCTACACCTTC. It encodes CASSPTRGNYGYTF.

This clonotype was recorded a few times. The chain couples TRBV10-3 to TRBJ1-5, with 11 bases that match TRBD1. The CDR3 covers 15 residues. The J segment lost 4 bases and the V segment lost 6 bases, leaving 5 bases of the junction unmatched. Germline V gene data show CDR1 as ENHRY and CDR2 as SYGVKD. Written as DNA, the CDR3 is TGTGCCATCAGGATGGGACAGGGGGAAAATCAGCCCCAGCATTTT. Protein product: CAIRMGQGENQPQHF.

This clonotype has just a few counts. The V gene is TRBV12-3 or TRBV12-4, the J gene TRBJ2-7, with D tentatively TRBD2 (5 bases). The V end lost 2 bases, the J end lost 5 bases, and 10 bases lay between the germline ends. The CDR3 has 13 residues. Here the CDR3 reads CASSLRGWDEQYF. CDR3 nucleotides: TGTGCCAGCAGTTTACGGGGATGGGACGAGCAGTACTTC.

This clonotype showed up many times. The chain recombines TRBV29-1 with TRBJ2-2; 7 positions match TRBD2. The CDR3 extends over 13 amino acids. The V gene end was trimmed by 7 bases and the J gene end by 5 bases; junction bases not matched to a gene: 7. Germline CDR1 is SQVTM and CDR2 is ANQGSEA. CDR3 nucleotides: TGCAGCGCCGAAGGGCGGGAGACCGGGGAGCTGTTTTTT. Translation: CSAEGRETGELFF.

This clonotype was observed at least ten times. The chain is built from TRBV28 and TRBJ1-4, with D perhaps TRBD1 (5 bases). Germline CDR1 MDHEN, CDR2 SYDVKM. This CDR3 region has 16 residues. Trimming removed 2 bases from V and 7 bases from J, with 17 bases in between. The CDR3 protein is CASSLGLPRGGEKLFF. The DNA for the CDR3 is TGTGCCAGCAGTTTAGGCCTCCCGAGGGGCGGTGAAAAACTGTTTTTT.

Here the CDR3 reads CASSQLREGYTF. CDR3 nucleotides: TGTGCCAGCAGCCAACTCAGGGAAGGCTACACCTTC. This chain links TRBV3-1 with TRBJ1-2; D perhaps matches TRBD1 (5 bases). CDR1 and CDR2 (germline): LGHDT, YNNKEL (reference sequence). The CDR3 runs to 12 residues. The V end was cut by 2 bases, the J end by 8 bases, with 9 bases between.

Concerning this clonotype itself: This clone may be a read error of a much larger clone one base away. This chain joins TRBV7-3 and TRBJ2-2; 7 bases align to TRBD1. Germline CDR1 and CDR2: SGHTA and FQGTGA. Trimming removed 4 bases from V and 3 bases from J; junction bases left unmatched: 2. The CDR3 runs to 14 residues. Here the CDR3 reads CASSWDSYTGELFF. CDR3 coding DNA: TGTGCCAGCAGCTGGGACAGTTACACCGGGGAGCTGTTTTTT.

This clonotype was counted between two and nine times. The chain links TRBV7-2 to TRBJ2-3, with TRBD1 as a possible D gene (6 bases). This CDR3 contains 14 residues. V was trimmed by 3 bases and J by 4 bases, leaving 11 bases between them. Germline V gives CDR1 SGHTA, CDR2 FQGNSA. The chain's CDR3 is CASSFGQNSDTQYF. The CDR3 DNA reads TGTGCCAGCAGCTTCGGACAGAACTCAGATACGCAGTATTTT.

This clonotype showed up many times. This chain links TRBV29-1 with TRBJ1-1, with D unresolved. Trimming took off 7 bases at V and 1 base at J, with 13 bases between the two ends. The CDR3 has 13 residues. The germline V gene encodes CDR1 SQVTM and CDR2 ANQGSEA. The CDR3, as DNA: TGCAGCGCTTCCCGGTTTGGGAACACTGAAGCTTTCTTT. This translates into CSASRFGNTEAFF.

V is TRBV18 and J is TRBJ2-5, with D unclear. The CDR3 length is 15 residues. Germline loops: CDR1 KGHSH, CDR2 LQKENI. V lost 8 bases and J lost 2, with 18 bases in between. CDR3 sequence: CASHKLRDKQETQYF. The CDR3 nucleotides are TGTGCCAGCCACAAACTCAGAGATAAGCAAGAGACCCAGTACTTC.

V and J are TRBV12-3 or TRBV12-4 and TRBJ1-1; D perhaps matches TRBD1 (5 bases). This CDR3 has 14 amino acids. V was cut by 6 bases and J by 0 bases, with 11 bases left in between. The CDR3 protein is CASRPGHLNTEAFF. CDR3 DNA sequence: TGTGCCAGCAGACCCGGACACCTGAACACTGAAGCTTTCTTT.

This clonotype occurred a few times. V gene TRBV10-2 combines with J gene TRBJ2-2; D unresolved. Germline V gene data show CDR1 as WSHSY and CDR2 as SAAADI. The CDR3 spans 15 residues. V lost 6 bases and J 2 bases, leaving 13 bases between the germline ends. The CDR3 bases are TGCGCCAGCAGGGAATGGGCAAGTAACACCGGGGAGCTGTTTTTT. Protein sequence: CASREWASNTGELFF.

A few counts support this clonotype. The V gene is TRBV20-1, the J gene TRBJ2-7, with TRBD1 matching over 8 bases. V shed 3 bases, J shed 5 bases, and the junction held 6 bases outside the gene matches. The length of the CDR3 is 13 residues. CDR1 and CDR2 (germline): DFQATT, SNEGSKA (reference sequence). The CDR3 DNA reads TGCAGTGCTAGCGGCAGGGGGCCCCACGAGCAGTACTTC. This sequence encodes CSASGRGPHEQYF.

This clonotype was seen a handful of times. The genes are TRBV6-1 and TRBJ2-1; no firm D call. The CDR3 is 14 residues long. Trimming shortened V by 3 bases and J by 15 bases, and 21 bases separated the two germline ends. The germline gives CDR1 MNHNS, CDR2 SASEGT. CDR3 sequence: CASSEVVVSLARFF. The DNA for the CDR3 is TGTGCCAGCAGTGAGGTCGTAGTCTCCCTGGCCCGGTTCTTC.